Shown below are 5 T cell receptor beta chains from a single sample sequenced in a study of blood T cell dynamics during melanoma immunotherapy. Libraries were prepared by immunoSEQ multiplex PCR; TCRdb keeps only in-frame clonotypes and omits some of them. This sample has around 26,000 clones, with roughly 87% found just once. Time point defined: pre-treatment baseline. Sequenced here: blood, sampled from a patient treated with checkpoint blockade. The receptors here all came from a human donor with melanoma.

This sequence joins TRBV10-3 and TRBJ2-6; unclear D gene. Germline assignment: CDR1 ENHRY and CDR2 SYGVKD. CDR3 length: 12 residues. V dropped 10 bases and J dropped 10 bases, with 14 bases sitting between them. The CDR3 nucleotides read TGTGCCACCAGCCCCGTTTCTAACGTCCTGACTTTC. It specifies CATSPVSNVLTF.

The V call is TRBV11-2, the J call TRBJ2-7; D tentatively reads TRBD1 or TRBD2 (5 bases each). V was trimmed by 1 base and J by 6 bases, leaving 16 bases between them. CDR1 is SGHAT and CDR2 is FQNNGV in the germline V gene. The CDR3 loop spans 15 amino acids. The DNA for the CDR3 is TGTGCCAGCAGCTTAGCGGGACCTCAGGCGGGCGAGCAGTACTTC. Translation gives CASSLAGPQAGEQYF.

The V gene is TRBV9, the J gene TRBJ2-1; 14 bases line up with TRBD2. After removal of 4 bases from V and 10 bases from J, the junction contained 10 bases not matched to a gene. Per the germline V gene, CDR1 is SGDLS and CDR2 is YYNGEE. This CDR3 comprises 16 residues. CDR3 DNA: TGTGCCAGCAGCCCCCCCCCGGGACTAGCGGGAGACGAGCAGTTCTTC. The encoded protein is CASSPPPGLAGDEQFF. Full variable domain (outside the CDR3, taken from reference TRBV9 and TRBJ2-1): DSGVTQTPKHLITATGQRVTLRCSPRSGDLSVYWYQQSLDQGLQFLIQYYNGEERAKGNILERFSAQQFPDLHSELNLSSLELGDSALYFCASSPPPGLAGDEQFFGPGTRLTVL.

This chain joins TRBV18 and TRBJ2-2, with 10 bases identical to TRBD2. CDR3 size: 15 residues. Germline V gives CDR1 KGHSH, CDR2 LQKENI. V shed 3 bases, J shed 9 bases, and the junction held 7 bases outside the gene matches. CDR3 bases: TGTGCCAGCTCACCCCCAGCGGGAGGGCTCCGGGAGCTGTTTTTT. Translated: CASSPPAGGLRELFF.

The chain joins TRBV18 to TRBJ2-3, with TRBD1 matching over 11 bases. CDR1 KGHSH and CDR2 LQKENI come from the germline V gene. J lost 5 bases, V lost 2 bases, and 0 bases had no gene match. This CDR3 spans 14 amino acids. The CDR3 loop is CASSPGTGGDTQYF. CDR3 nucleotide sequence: TGTGCCAGCTCACCAGGGACAGGGGGAGATACGCAGTATTTT.